Below, 21 T cell receptor beta chains from the same sample are listed, as sequenced in a study of blood T cell repertoires in COVID-19. The assay was immunoSEQ multiplex PCR, and TCRdb's table has in-frame clones only and misses some. The sample has 200,000 or so clones, 80% to 85% seen once; the top ten hold around 5%. Source material: peripheral blood. The source is a human donor in a cohort sampled during active COVID-19.

The genes are TRBV5-4 and TRBJ1-2, with D hard to call. CDR1 is SGHNT, CDR2 YYREEE, per germline (reference sequence). This CDR3 has 14 amino acids. V shed 3 bases and J shed 5 bases, with 14 bases lying between them. The CDR3 protein is CASSSTGILYGYTF. Here the CDR3 DNA reads TGTGCCAGCAGCTCCACGGGGATATTATATGGCTACACCTTC.

The chain carries TRBV7-2 and TRBJ1-1; D may be TRBD1 (6 bases). From germline, CDR1 is SGHTA and CDR2 FQGNSA. The germline V and J ends were trimmed by 5 bases and 1 base, with 11 bases remaining between them. The CDR3 contains 14 residues. CDR3 coding DNA: TGTGCCAGCAGCCCCGGGACAACGAACACTGAAGCTTTCTTT. It yields the protein CASSPGTTNTEAFF. The full variable domain, in which reference TRBV7-2 and TRBJ1-1 provide the parts outside the CDR3, is GAGVSQSPSNKVTEKGKDVELRCDPISGHTALYWYRQSLGQGLEFLIYFQGNSAPDKSGLPSDRFSAERTGGSVSTLTIQRTQQEDSAVYLCASSPGTTNTEAFFGQGTRLTVV.

The chain couples TRBV7-2 to TRBJ2-7, with unresolved D. Germline V gene lookup returns CDR1 SGHTA and CDR2 FQGNSA. V was pared by 2 bases and J by 2 bases, with 10 bases between. This CDR3 has 14 residues. The CDR3 spells CASSLNAGAYEQYF. CDR3 DNA: TGTGCCAGCAGCTTAAACGCTGGAGCCTACGAGCAGTACTTC. The complete variable domain, with remaining parts taken from reference TRBV7-2 and TRBJ2-7, reads GAGVSQSPSNKVTEKGKDVELRCDPISGHTALYWYRQSLGQGLEFLIYFQGNSAPDKSGLPSDRFSAERTGGSVSTLTIQRTQQEDSAVYLCASSLNAGAYEQYFGPGTRLTVT.

This rearrangement joins TRBV5-4 to TRBJ1-5; a possible D gene is TRBD1 (5 bases). V shed 3 bases and J shed 6 bases, with 13 bases lying between them. This CDR3 contains 14 residues. Germline CDR1 and CDR2: SGHNT and YYREEE (reference sequence). CDR3 sequence reads: CASSWGGAGQPQHF. The CDR3, as DNA: TGTGCCAGCAGCTGGGGAGGGGCCGGTCAGCCCCAGCATTTT.

The chain employs TRBV2 and TRBJ2-5, with 8 bases lining up with TRBD2. V lost 4 bases, J lost 1 base, and 2 bases stayed unmatched. Germline V gene lookup returns CDR1 SNHLY and CDR2 FYNNEI. This CDR3 region has 14 residues. The CDR3 DNA reads as TGTGCCAGCAGTGGACTAGCGAGCCAAGAGACCCAGTACTTC. Its protein is CASSGLASQETQYF.

The chain recombines TRBV3-1 (or the pseudogene TRBV3-2) with TRBJ2-2; 11 bases line up with TRBD1. CDR3 length: 18 residues. V was pared by 4 bases and J by 2 bases, with 9 bases of the junction left unmatched. Germline values: CDR1 LGHDT, CDR2 YNNKEL (reference sequence). CDR3 bases: TGTGCCAGCAGCCGCCGACCCAGGACAGGGGGCAACACCGGGGAGCTGTTTTTT. It is translated as CASSRRPRTGGNTGELFF.

This clone was seen more than once but under ten times. The genes are TRBV5-4 and TRBJ2-5; weak D call: TRBD2 (6 bases). The CDR3 totals 13 residues. Between the trimmed V and J ends, which lost 5 bases and 1 base, there was a span of 9 bases. Germline V gene sequence: CDR1 SGHNT, CDR2 YYREEE (reference sequence). The CDR3 DNA is TGTGCCAGCAGTAGGGACTTCCAAGAGACCCAGTACTTC. Encoded protein: CASSRDFQETQYF.

In this sample, this clone turned up a few times. The J gene is TRBJ1-5, the V gene TRBV27; unclear D gene. Germline CDR1 is MNHEY and CDR2 is SMNVEV (reference sequence). The CDR3 runs 17 residues. V was shortened by 6 bases and J by 5 bases, with 23 bases between the two germline ends. The CDR3 loop is CASSKTGGSRPHQPQHF. The CDR3 region has the DNA TGTGCCAGCAGCAAGACCGGCGGGTCACGACCACATCAGCCCCAGCATTTT.

The rearrangement joins TRBV18 to TRBJ1-1; no firm D call. The CDR3 runs to 16 residues. Trimming shortened V by 2 bases and J by 3 bases, and 16 bases separated the two germline ends. The germline gives CDR1 KGHSH, CDR2 LQKENI. The CDR3 DNA reads TGTGCCAGCTCACCATCTCCGAGAGCATCGGACACTGAAGCTTTCTTT. Protein product: CASSPSPRASDTEAFF.

This clone was recorded only once. V is TRBV13 and J is TRBJ1-3; possibly TRBD1 for D (5 bases). V gave up 8 bases and J gave up 0 bases, with 11 bases separating them. The CDR3 has 14 amino acids. Germline V CDR1 and CDR2: PRHDT, FYEKMQ (reference sequence). This CDR3 reads CASLLGGSGNTIYF. The CDR3 nucleotides are TGTGCCAGCCTTTTGGGGGGCTCTGGAAACACCATATATTTT. Full variable domain (rest looked up from reference TRBV13 and TRBJ1-3): AAGVIQSPRHLIKEKRETATLKCYPIPRHDTVYWYQQGPGQDPQFLISFYEKMQSDKGSIPDRFSAQQFSDYHSELNMSSLELGDSALYFCASLLGGSGNTIYFGEGSWLTVV.

The V call is TRBV12-3 or TRBV12-4, the J call TRBJ2-7; no clear D gene. V lost 2 bases to trimming and J lost 8 bases, with 13 bases between them. The CDR3 totals 13 residues. The CDR3: CASSLQPQSKQYF. The DNA for the CDR3 is TGTGCCAGCAGTTTACAACCACAGAGCAAGCAGTACTTC.

The CDR3 DNA sequence: TGTGCCAGCACACCCCCACTCGGGGGCTCCTACGAGCAGTACTTC. It specifies CASTPPLGGSYEQYF. The rearrangement links TRBV6-5 to TRBJ2-7; D is perhaps TRBD2 (6 bases). Per germline, CDR1 MNHEY and CDR2 SVGAGI. The CDR3 loop spans 15 amino acids. Trimming took 7 bases from V and 0 from J, leaving 16 bases between them.

The V and J genes are TRBV7-2 and TRBJ2-2; 7 positions agree with TRBD2. CDR3 size: 15 residues. Trimming took 4 bases from V and 4 from J; bases not matched to a gene: 6. Germline V gene sequence: CDR1 SGHTA, CDR2 FQGNSA. The CDR3 protein is CASSSRRTSTGELFF. The CDR3, as DNA: TGTGCCAGCAGCTCACGCCGGACTAGCACCGGGGAGCTGTTTTTT.

The chain carries TRBV4-1 and TRBJ2-1; D uncertain. CDR3 length equals 13 residues. Germline CDR1 is MGHRA and CDR2 is YSYEKL. V lost 4 bases and J 3 bases, leaving 7 bases between the germline ends. The CDR3 sequence is CASSLSGYNEQFF. The CDR3 region has the DNA TGCGCCAGCAGCCTTTCGGGCTACAATGAGCAGTTCTTC.

The chain is built from TRBV28 and TRBJ2-4; TRBD2 matches at 11 bases. The CDR3 contains 17 residues. The germline V gene encodes CDR1 MDHEN and CDR2 SYDVKM. The J segment lost 0 bases and the V segment lost 5 bases, leaving 6 bases of the junction unmatched. CDR3 in amino acids: CASSGRGTSGAKNIQYF. As DNA, the CDR3 is TGTGCCAGCAGTGGGCGCGGGACTAGCGGAGCCAAAAACATTCAGTACTTC.

This clone was observed a few times. CDR3: CASSTRLRVTNEKLFF. In nucleotides, the CDR3 is TGTGCCAGTAGTACTCGCCTCAGGGTGACTAATGAAAAACTGTTTTTT. The chain couples TRBV19 to TRBJ1-4; D is perhaps TRBD1 (5 bases). The CDR3 has 16 amino acids. Trimming stripped 4 bases from V and 2 bases from J, with 14 bases between. Germline CDR1 reads LNHDA; CDR2 reads SQIVND (reference sequence).

This clone was picked up one time. V is TRBV19 and J is TRBJ1-1; 8 positions agree with TRBD1. V shed 5 bases, J shed 4 bases, and the junction held 6 bases outside the gene matches. CDR1 and CDR2 from the germline V gene are LNHDA and SQIVND (reference sequence). The CDR3 has 14 residues. CDR3 amino acids: CASSLTGVGTEAFF. In DNA, the CDR3 is TGTGCCAGTAGTCTGACAGGGGTTGGCACTGAAGCTTTCTTT.

V is TRBV24-1 and J is TRBJ2-1, with D possibly being TRBD1 (5 bases). The ends were cut back, 10 bases at V and 9 bases at J, with 15 bases in the middle. The germline V gene encodes CDR1 KGHDR and CDR2 SFDVKD. This CDR3 contains 12 residues. CDR3 nucleotides: TGTGCCACGCGGCAGGGCCTTGGTGAGCAGTTCTTC. Protein: CATRQGLGEQFF.

This clone was observed a single time. J is TRBJ1-1 and V is TRBV15, with D possibly TRBD1 on 6 matching bases. Germline assignment: CDR1 LNHNV and CDR2 YYDKDF (reference sequence). The CDR3 has 14 residues. Trimming took off 1 base at V and 0 bases at J, with 6 bases between the two ends. The CDR3 nucleotides are TGTGCCACCAGCAGAGGGACAGTGAACACTGAAGCTTTCTTT. It is translated as CATSRGTVNTEAFF.

The count of this clone is one. The genes are TRBV3-1 (or the pseudogene TRBV3-2) and TRBJ2-7; 7 bases match TRBD2. CDR3 length: 14 amino acids. Unmatched junction bases numbered 11, after V lost 9 bases and J lost 3 bases. Germline V lookup: CDR1 LGHDT, CDR2 YNNKEL (reference sequence). CDR3 sequence reads: CARSRREPNYEQYF. Here the CDR3 DNA reads TGTGCCAGATCGAGGCGGGAGCCAAACTACGAGCAGTACTTC.

The V gene is TRBV29-1, the J gene TRBJ2-2; the match to TRBD1 covers 9 bases. The CDR3 runs to 14 residues. Germline V gene sequence: CDR1 SQVTM, CDR2 ANQGSEA. V was clipped by 7 bases and J by 1 base; unmatched bases: 4. Here the CDR3 DNA reads TGCAGCGGCCGGGACAGGGAGAACACCGGGGAGCTGTTTTTT. Translation: CSGRDRENTGELFF.